The clone carrying this T cell receptor beta chain was counted many times. The antigen remains undetermined. Each sequencing run yielded over 160 million TCR-beta sequences from 15-18 subjects. Each CDR3 protein gets one entry after TCRdb re-called the 5' RACE reads with MiXCR. The sample holds some 57,000 distinct CDR3 sequences; 4.5% to 5.5% are singletons and the top ten take 3.4%. Unsorted libraries were prepared from 2 million PBMCs that had been stored at -80 C. This entry belongs to a study of neurological immune-mediated disorders. At the level of the study: Multiple sclerosis patients (n of about 34) included some 30 with relapsing-remitting and 3 with secondary progressive disease.

Per the germline V gene, CDR1 is SGHTA and CDR2 is FQGNSA. The length of the CDR3 is 13 residues. The V end was cut by 2 bases, the J end by 4 bases, with 6 bases between. Overall study findings and caveats: Repertoires from 18 of 34 multiple sclerosis patients grouped phylogenetically into a related-CDR3 cluster, suggesting a possible signature.

What was sequenced was PBMCs. V is TRBV7-2 and J is TRBJ1-5, with D tentatively TRBD1 (6 bases). The TCR originated in a woman in her forties or fifties with multiple sclerosis. The CDR3: CASSLQGNQPQHF. The CDR3 nucleotides read TGTGCCAGCAGCTTACAGGGGAATCAGCCCCAGCATTTT.